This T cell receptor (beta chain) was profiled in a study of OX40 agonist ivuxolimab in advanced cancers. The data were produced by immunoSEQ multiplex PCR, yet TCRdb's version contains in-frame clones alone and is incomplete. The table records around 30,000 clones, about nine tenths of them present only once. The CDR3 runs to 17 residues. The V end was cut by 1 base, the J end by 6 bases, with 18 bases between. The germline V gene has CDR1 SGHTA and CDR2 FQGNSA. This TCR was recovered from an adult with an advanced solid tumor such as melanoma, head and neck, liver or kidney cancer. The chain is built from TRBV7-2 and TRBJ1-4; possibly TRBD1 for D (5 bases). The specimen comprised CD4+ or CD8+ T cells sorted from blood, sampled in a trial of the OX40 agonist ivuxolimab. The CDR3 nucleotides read TGTGCCAGCAGCTTAGGTTTTGGGGCTCGGTCCCATGAAAAACTGTTTTTT. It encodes CASSLGFGARSHEKLFF.